One and the same sample provided the 10 T cell receptor beta chains below, sequenced in a study of T cell changes during pregnancy in multiple sclerosis. Data came from immunoSEQ multiplex PCR; TCRdb stores just in-frame clones and leaves some out. The sample lists tens of thousands of clones, 85% to 95% seen once, with around 0.61% in the top ten. This material consisted of CD4+ T cells from peripheral blood mononuclear cells, taken in the third trimester of pregnancy. Every receptor here comes from a female donor with multiple sclerosis, enrolled in a pregnancy study.

The genes are TRBV10-3 and TRBJ1-1, with D uncertain. With 4 bases removed from V and 10 bases from J, the gap between germline ends came to 16 bases. The CDR3 has 13 residues. CDR1 is ENHRY and CDR2 is SYGVKD in the germline V gene. The CDR3 region has the DNA TGTGCCATCAGTGGGTCACCAGCCGGCGGAGCTTTCTTT. Protein: CAISGSPAGGAFF.

The chain couples TRBV5-1 to TRBJ2-3, with unresolved D. The CDR3 is 16 amino acids. Germline values: CDR1 SGHRS, CDR2 YFSETQ. The V end was cut by 2 bases, the J end by 6 bases, with 19 bases between. CDR3 protein: CASSFQPGSFKDTQYF. CDR3 bases: TGCGCCAGCAGCTTTCAACCCGGGTCCTTCAAGGATACGCAGTATTTT.

The chain carries TRBV28 and TRBJ1-2, with D perhaps TRBD1 (6 bases). V was pared by 6 bases and J by 2 bases, with 16 bases between. Germline lookup yields CDR1 MDHEN and CDR2 SYDVKM. This CDR3 spans 15 amino acids. This chain's CDR3 is CASSRGGAQNYGYTF. The CDR3 DNA is TGTGCCAGCAGCAGGGGAGGGGCCCAGAACTATGGCTACACCTTC.

J is TRBJ2-5 and V is TRBV7-9; TRBD1 is a possible D gene (5 bases). Trimming cost V 6 bases and J 1 base, with 9 bases left between them. The CDR3 contains 13 residues. The germline V gene encodes CDR1 SEHNR and CDR2 FQNEAQ (reference sequence). The CDR3 here is CASRLDTQETQYF. The CDR3 DNA reads TGTGCCAGCAGGTTGGACACCCAAGAGACCCAGTACTTC.

The V call is TRBV4-3, the J call TRBJ2-7; D gene uncertain. V lost 4 bases to trimming and J lost 0 bases, with 7 bases between them. CDR1 is LGHNA, CDR2 YSLEER, per germline. The CDR3 contains 13 residues. This CDR3 is CASSRSTSYEQYF. Here the CDR3 DNA reads TGCGCCAGCAGCCGGTCTACCTCCTACGAGCAGTACTTC.

The rearrangement uses TRBV5-4 and TRBJ2-2, with 8 nucleotides matching TRBD2. Losses at the gene ends were 1 base for V and 2 bases for J; bases not matched to a gene: 4. In germline, CDR1 is SGHNT, CDR2 YYREEE (reference sequence). There are 16 residues in the CDR3. CDR3 DNA: TGTGCCAGCAGCTTGACTAGCGGATTTAACACCGGGGAGCTGTTTTTT. This encodes CASSLTSGFNTGELFF.

V is TRBV18 and J is TRBJ1-5; possible D gene TRBD1, 5 bases. Trimming stripped 3 bases from V and 4 bases from J, with 16 bases between. Germline CDR1 KGHSH, CDR2 LQKENI. CDR3 length: 16 amino acids. CDR3 protein: CASSPGSGGGNQPQHF. The CDR3 DNA is TGTGCCAGCTCACCGGGCTCCGGGGGAGGAAATCAGCCCCAGCATTTT.

The rearrangement links TRBV6-5 to TRBJ2-5, with D perhaps matching TRBD2 (5 bases). CDR1 is MNHEY and CDR2 is SVGAGI in the germline V gene. V was clipped by 7 bases and J by 7 bases, with 22 bases between them. This CDR3 contains 15 residues. CDR3 in amino acids: CASTDSFNLRGTQYF. CDR3 bases: TGTGCCAGCACCGATTCGTTTAATCTACGGGGGACCCAGTACTTC.

This clone was recorded once. The chain combines TRBV29-1 with TRBJ2-7; TRBD2 matches at 9 bases. CDR1 is SQVTM, CDR2 ANQGSEA, per germline. Trimming at V came to 7 bases and at J to 3 bases, leaving 4 bases not matched to a gene. The CDR3 consists of 12 residues. CDR3 in amino acids: CSAAGGSYEQYF. CDR3 in DNA: TGCAGCGCCGCGGGGGGGAGCTACGAGCAGTACTTC.

The chain has TRBV7-9 and TRBJ2-1, with 8 positions matching TRBD2. This CDR3 comprises 16 residues. Per the germline V gene, CDR1 is SEHNR and CDR2 is FQNEAQ (reference sequence). J gave up 8 bases and V 0 bases, and 9 bases lay outside the gene matches. CDR3 amino acids: CASSLAVWGLDDEQFF. As DNA, the CDR3 is TGTGCCAGCAGCTTAGCCGTCTGGGGACTAGACGATGAGCAGTTCTTC.